Presented here are 5 T cell receptor beta chains from one specimen sequenced in a study of cytomegalovirus exposure and HLA in healthy donors. In the PCR, 60 Vbeta and 13 Jbeta primers were used. The table came from immunoSEQ multiplex PCR; TCRdb's copy has only in-frame clones and leaves some out. Recorded for this sample: roughly 82,000 clones. Specimen: PBMCs. These TCRs come from a woman aged 55-75 years in good health and CMV-seronegative.

The chain couples TRBV6-6 to TRBJ1-2; 9 bases align to TRBD1. The J segment lost 6 bases and the V segment lost 6 bases, leaving 5 bases of the junction unmatched. The CDR3 has 13 residues. Germline-derived CDR1 and CDR2 are MNHNY and SVGAGI (reference sequence). The CDR3 DNA follows: TGTGCCAGCAGGCTGGGACAGGGTAATGGCTACACCTTC. This gives the protein CASRLGQGNGYTF.

The chain uses TRBV6-6 and TRBJ2-5; no firm D call. Trimming stripped 6 bases from V and 5 bases from J, with 10 bases between. The CDR3 covers 12 residues. Germline assignment: CDR1 MNHNY and CDR2 SVGAGI (reference sequence). CDR3 amino acids: CASRQRSETQYF. CDR3 coding DNA: TGTGCCAGCAGGCAGCGCTCGGAGACCCAGTACTTC.

V and J are TRBV9 and TRBJ2-2; TRBD2 aligns across 7 bases. The CDR3 runs to 16 residues. V lost 1 base and J lost 6; bases outside the gene matches: 9. Germline V gives CDR1 SGDLS, CDR2 YYNGEE. The CDR3 coding sequence is TGTGCCAGCAGCGTAAGGGCGGGAGTCGTATCCGGGGAGCTGTTTTTT. Translation: CASSVRAGVVSGELFF. The complete variable domain, with remaining parts taken from reference TRBV9 and TRBJ2-2, reads DSGVTQTPKHLITATGQRVTLRCSPRSGDLSVYWYQQSLDQGLQFLIQYYNGEERAKGNILERFSAQQFPDLHSELNLSSLELGDSALYFCASSVRAGVVSGELFFGEGSRLTVL.

The J gene is TRBJ2-1, the V gene TRBV14, with D perhaps matching TRBD2 (5 bases). The CDR3 covers 15 residues. Germline V gives CDR1 SGHDN, CDR2 FVKESK. The V gene lost 1 base and the J gene lost 0 bases, with 7 bases spanning the gap. This CDR3 is CASSQVLASYNEQFF. CDR3 DNA sequence: TGTGCCAGCAGCCAAGTCCTAGCCTCCTACAATGAGCAGTTCTTC.

This chain uses TRBV11-3 with TRBJ2-7; 16 bases match TRBD2. V lost 5 bases and J lost 4; bases outside the gene matches: 8. Germline CDR1 reads SGHNT; CDR2 reads YENEEA. This CDR3 region has 17 residues. The CDR3 DNA follows: TGTGCCAGCAGCCCGGGACTAGCGGGAGGGAAGAGATACGAGCAGTACTTC. The encoded protein is CASSPGLAGGKRYEQYF.